One and the same sample provided the 3 T cell receptor beta chains below, sequenced in a study of cytomegalovirus exposure and HLA in healthy donors. The PCR contained 60 Vbeta and 13 Jbeta primers. TCRdb's table, derived via immunoSEQ multiplex PCR, lists solely in-frame clones and lacks some. The sample has 35,000 to 50,000 clones; 50% to 55% are singletons. Sequenced: PBMCs. Receptor source: a human donor in good health.

CDR3 DNA sequence: TGTGCCAGCAGCCCCTCGACTAGCGGGCCTCAAGAGACCCAGTACTTC. Translating it yields CASSPSTSGPQETQYF. The chain has TRBV7-2 and TRBJ2-5; 10 nucleotides match TRBD2. The CDR3 totals 16 residues. V lost 5 bases and J lost 2; bases outside the gene matches: 8. Germline V gene sequence: CDR1 SGHTA, CDR2 FQGNSA.

This chain joins TRBV6-5 and TRBJ2-6; D gene ambiguous. The V gene's germline CDR1 is MNHEY and CDR2 SVGAGI. The V gene lost 6 bases and the J gene lost 3 bases, with 9 bases spanning the gap. The CDR3 covers 14 residues. Here the CDR3 reads CASRAFYGANVLTF. Here the CDR3 DNA reads TGTGCCAGCAGGGCTTTTTATGGGGCCAACGTCCTGACTTTC.

This clone turned up a few times. This chain joins TRBV5-5 and TRBJ2-2, with D perhaps TRBD1 (6 bases). V was trimmed by 3 bases and J by 1 base, leaving 10 bases between them. The germline V gene has CDR1 SGHKS and CDR2 YYEKEE (reference sequence). The CDR3 is 15 amino acids. Here the CDR3 reads CASSSGQMNTGELFF. CDR3 coding DNA: TGTGCCAGCAGCTCCGGACAGATGAACACCGGGGAGCTGTTTTTT.